What follows are 3 T cell receptor beta chains derived from one specimen sequenced in a study of beta chain features in type 1 diabetes. Expressed TCRB transcripts got sequenced, as all isolated RNA was reverse transcribed. The repertoire was sequenced with immunoSEQ multiplex PCR; TCRdb's copy has only in-frame clones and lacks some. The table shows about 620,000 clones, with roughly 16% occurring only once. The sequenced sample was naive CD4+ T cells from blood. The receptors originated from a man between 18 and 29 years old in good health.

This clone appeared once. J is TRBJ2-1 and V is TRBV7-8; D unresolved. Trimming cost V 1 base and J 1 base, with 11 bases left between them. The CDR3 extends over 16 amino acids. Germline CDR1 reads SGHVS; CDR2 reads FQNEAQ. For the CDR3, the DNA is TGTGCCAGCAGCTTAGTGCGGTCCCGGTCCTACAATGAGCAGTTCTTC. It translates to CASSLVRSRSYNEQFF.

The J gene is TRBJ1-2, the V gene TRBV2; 10 positions match TRBD1. CDR1 is SNHLY and CDR2 is FYNNEI in the germline V gene. V trimming: 1 base; J trimming: 4 bases; junction bases outside the gene matches: 3. CDR3 length equals 15 residues. CDR3 sequence (DNA): TGTGCCAGCAGTGAAGGGGACAGGGGCCTCTATGGCTACACCTTC. It specifies CASSEGDRGLYGYTF.

This clone has only a few counts. The chain is built from TRBV30 and TRBJ1-6; D perhaps matches TRBD1 (6 bases). Germline V gene sequence: CDR1 GTSNPN, CDR2 SVGIG (reference sequence). There are 15 residues in the CDR3. With 3 bases removed from V and 9 bases from J, the gap between germline ends came to 18 bases. The CDR3 is CAWREQGIQRSPLHF. The CDR3 coding sequence is TGTGCCTGGAGGGAACAGGGAATTCAACGTTCACCCCTCCACTTT.